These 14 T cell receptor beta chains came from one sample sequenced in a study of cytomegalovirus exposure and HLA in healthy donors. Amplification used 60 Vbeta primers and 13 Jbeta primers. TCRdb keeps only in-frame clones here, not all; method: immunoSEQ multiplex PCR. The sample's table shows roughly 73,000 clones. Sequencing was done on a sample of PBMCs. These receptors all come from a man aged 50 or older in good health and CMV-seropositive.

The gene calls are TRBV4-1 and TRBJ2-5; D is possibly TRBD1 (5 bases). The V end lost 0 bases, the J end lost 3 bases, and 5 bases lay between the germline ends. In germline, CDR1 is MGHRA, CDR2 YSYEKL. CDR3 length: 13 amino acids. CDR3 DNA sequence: TGCGCCAGCAGCCAAGACAGGGAAGAGACCCAGTACTTC. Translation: CASSQDREETQYF.

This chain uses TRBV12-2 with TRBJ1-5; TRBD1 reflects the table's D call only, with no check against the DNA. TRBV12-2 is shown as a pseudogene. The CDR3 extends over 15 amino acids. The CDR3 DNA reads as TGTGCAAGTCGCTCCTTACAGGGGTGGGATCAGCCCCAGCATTTT. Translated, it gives CASRSLQGWDQPQHF.

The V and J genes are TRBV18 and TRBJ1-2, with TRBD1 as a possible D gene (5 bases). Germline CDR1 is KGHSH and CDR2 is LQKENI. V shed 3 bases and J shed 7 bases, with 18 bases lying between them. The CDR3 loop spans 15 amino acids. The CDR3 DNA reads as TGTGCCAGCTCACCCAACGAAAACCCGGGGGGTGGCTACACCTTC. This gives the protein CASSPNENPGGGYTF.

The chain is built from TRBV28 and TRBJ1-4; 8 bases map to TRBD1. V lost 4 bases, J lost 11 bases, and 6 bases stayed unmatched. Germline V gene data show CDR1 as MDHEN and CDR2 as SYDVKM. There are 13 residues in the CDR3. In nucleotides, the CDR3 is TGTGCCAGCAGTTCGCAGGGGGCGGGGAAACTGTTTTTT. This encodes CASSSQGAGKLFF.

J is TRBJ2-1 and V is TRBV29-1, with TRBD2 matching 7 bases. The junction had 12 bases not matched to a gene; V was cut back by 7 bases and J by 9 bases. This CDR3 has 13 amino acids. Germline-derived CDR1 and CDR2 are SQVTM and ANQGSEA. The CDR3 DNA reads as TGCAGCGCCACTCGTTGGGGGGGTTTTGAGCAGTTCTTC. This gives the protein CSATRWGGFEQFF.

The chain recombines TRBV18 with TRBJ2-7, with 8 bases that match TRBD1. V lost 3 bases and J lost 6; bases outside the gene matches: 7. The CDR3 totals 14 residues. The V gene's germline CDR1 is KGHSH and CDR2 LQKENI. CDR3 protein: CASSPRDRFPEQYF. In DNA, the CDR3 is TGTGCCAGCTCACCCAGGGACAGGTTCCCCGAGCAGTACTTC. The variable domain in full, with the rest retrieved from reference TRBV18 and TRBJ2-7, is NAGVMQNPRHLVRRRGQEARLRCSPMKGHSHVYWYRQLPEEGLKFMVYLQKENIIDESGMPKERFSAEFPKEGPSILRIQQVVRGDSAAYFCASSPRDRFPEQYFGPGTRLTVT.

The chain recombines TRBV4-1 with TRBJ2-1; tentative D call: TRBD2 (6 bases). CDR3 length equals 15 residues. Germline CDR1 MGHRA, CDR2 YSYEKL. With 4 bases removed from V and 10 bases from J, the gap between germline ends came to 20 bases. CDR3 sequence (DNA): TGCGCCAGCAGCCCAATACGGACGGGGGATTCGGAGCAGTTCTTC. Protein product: CASSPIRTGDSEQFF.

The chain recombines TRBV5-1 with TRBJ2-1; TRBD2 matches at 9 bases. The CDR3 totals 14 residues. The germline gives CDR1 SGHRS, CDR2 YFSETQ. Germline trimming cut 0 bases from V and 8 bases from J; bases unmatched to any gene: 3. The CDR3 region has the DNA TGCGCCAGCAGCTTGGAACTAGCGGGTGATGAGCAGTTCTTC. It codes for CASSLELAGDEQFF.

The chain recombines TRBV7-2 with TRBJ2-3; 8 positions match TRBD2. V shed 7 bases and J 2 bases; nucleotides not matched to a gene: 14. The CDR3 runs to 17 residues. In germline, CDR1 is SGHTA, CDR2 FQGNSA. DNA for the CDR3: TGTGCCAGCAACATTAGGACTAGCCGCATTTCCACAGATACGCAGTATTTT. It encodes CASNIRTSRISTDTQYF.

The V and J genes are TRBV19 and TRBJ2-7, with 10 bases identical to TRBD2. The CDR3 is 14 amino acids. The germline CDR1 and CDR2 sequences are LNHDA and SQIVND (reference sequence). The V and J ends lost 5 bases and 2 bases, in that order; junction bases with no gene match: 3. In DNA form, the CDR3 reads TGTGCCAGTAGTTCCCTAGCGGGAGCCTACGAGCAGTACTTC. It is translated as CASSSLAGAYEQYF.

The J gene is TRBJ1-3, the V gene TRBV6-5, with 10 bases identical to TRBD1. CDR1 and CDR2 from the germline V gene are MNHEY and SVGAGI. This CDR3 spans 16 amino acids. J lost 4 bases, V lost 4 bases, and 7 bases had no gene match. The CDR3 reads CASSSFGTGEGNTIYF. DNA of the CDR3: TGTGCCAGCAGTTCCTTTGGGACAGGGGAGGGAAACACCATATATTTT.

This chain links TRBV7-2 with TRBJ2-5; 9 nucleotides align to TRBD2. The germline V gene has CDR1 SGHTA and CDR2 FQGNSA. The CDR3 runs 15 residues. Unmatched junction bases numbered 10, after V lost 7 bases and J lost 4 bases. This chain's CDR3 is CASNRASGDGETQYF. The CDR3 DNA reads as TGTGCCAGCAATCGGGCTAGCGGGGATGGAGAGACCCAGTACTTC. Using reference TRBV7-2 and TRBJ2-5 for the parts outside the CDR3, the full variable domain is GAGVSQSPSNKVTEKGKDVELRCDPISGHTALYWYRQSLGQGLEFLIYFQGNSAPDKSGLPSDRFSAERTGGSVSTLTIQRTQQEDSAVYLCASNRASGDGETQYFGPGTRLLVL.

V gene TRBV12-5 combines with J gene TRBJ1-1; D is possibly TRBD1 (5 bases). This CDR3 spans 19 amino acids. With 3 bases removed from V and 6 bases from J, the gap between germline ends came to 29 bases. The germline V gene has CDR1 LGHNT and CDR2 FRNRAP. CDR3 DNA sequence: TGTGCTAGTGGTTTTTACGGACTCGGGAGGGGAGCTGAATATTCTGAAGCTTTCTTT. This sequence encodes CASGFYGLGRGAEYSEAFF. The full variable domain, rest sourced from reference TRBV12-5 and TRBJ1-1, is DARVTQTPRHKVTEMGQEVTMRCQPILGHNTVFWYRQTMMQGLELLAYFRNRAPLDDSGMPKDRFSAEMPDATLATLKIQPSEPRDSAVYFCASGFYGLGRGAEYSEAFFGQGTRLTVV.

In nucleotides, the CDR3 is TGCGCCAGCAGTACCGGACTAGCGGGGTTCACCACAGATACGCAGTATTTT. Its translation: CASSTGLAGFTTDTQYF. The rearrangement uses TRBV10-2 and TRBJ2-3; 12 positions agree with TRBD2. The V gene's germline CDR1 is WSHSY and CDR2 SAAADI. The CDR3 spans 17 residues. The V and J ends lost 5 bases and 2 bases, in that order; junction bases with no gene match: 8.